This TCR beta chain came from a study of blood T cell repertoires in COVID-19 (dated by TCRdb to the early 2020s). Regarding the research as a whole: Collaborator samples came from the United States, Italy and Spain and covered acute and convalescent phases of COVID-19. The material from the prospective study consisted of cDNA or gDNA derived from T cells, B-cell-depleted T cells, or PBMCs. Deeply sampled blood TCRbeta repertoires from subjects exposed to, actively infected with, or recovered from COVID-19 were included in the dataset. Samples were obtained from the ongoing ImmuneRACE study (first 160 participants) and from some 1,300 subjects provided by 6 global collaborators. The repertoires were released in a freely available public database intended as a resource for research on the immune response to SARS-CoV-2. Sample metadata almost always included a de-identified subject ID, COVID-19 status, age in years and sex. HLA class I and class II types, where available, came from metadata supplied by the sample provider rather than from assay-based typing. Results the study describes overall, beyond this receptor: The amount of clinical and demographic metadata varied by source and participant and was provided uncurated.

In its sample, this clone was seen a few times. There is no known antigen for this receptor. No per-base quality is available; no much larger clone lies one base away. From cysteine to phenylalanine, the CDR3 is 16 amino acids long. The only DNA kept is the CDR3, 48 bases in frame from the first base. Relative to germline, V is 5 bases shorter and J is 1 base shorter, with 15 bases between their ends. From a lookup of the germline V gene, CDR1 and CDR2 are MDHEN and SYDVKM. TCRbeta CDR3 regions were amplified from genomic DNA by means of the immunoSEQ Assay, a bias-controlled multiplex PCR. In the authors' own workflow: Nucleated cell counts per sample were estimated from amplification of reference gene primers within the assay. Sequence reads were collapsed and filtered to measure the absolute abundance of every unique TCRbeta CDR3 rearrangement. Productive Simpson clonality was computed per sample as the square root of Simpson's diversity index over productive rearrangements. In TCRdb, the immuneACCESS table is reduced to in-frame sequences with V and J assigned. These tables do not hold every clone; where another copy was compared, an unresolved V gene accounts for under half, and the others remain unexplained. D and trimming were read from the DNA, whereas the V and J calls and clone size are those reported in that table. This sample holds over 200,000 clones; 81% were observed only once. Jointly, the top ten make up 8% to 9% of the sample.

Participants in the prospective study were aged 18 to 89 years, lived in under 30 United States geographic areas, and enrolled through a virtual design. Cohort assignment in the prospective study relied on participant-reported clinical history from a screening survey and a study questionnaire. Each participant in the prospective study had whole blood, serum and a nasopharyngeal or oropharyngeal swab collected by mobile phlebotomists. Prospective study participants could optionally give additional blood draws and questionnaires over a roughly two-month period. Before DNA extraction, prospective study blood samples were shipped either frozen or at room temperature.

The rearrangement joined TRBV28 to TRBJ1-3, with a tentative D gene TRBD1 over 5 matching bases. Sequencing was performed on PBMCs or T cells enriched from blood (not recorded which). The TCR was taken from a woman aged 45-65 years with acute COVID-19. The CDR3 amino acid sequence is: CASSDPGQASGNTIYF. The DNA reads TGTGCCAGCAGTGATCCCGGACAAGCATCTGGAAACACCATATATTTT.